This T cell receptor (beta chain) appears in the sequencing data of a study of blood T cell repertoires in COVID-19. The wider study: Researchers got acute and convalescent COVID-19 samples from the United States, Italy and Spain. PBMCs, B-cell-depleted T cells, or T cells were the source of the cDNA or gDNA that made up the material.

In the authors' methods: The assay estimated nucleated cells by amplifying reference gene primers. Clones were sequenced by immunoSEQ multiplex PCR, and TCRdb holds only the in-frame ones, with some missing. That table gives V, J and clone size, and the DNA gave D and trimming. This table has more than 80,000 clones, over 75% appearing once. This clone was counted only a few times. The CDR3 length is 13 residues. Between the trimmed V and J ends, which lost 1 base and 4 bases, there was a span of 7 bases. The origin of this receptor is a woman between 70 and 85 years old with acute or convalescent COVID-19. The sequencing input was peripheral blood. The chain combines TRBV12-3 or TRBV12-4 with TRBJ1-1; no clear D. CDR3: CASSLVGGTEAFF. The CDR3 DNA is TGTGCCAGCAGTTTAGTGGGAGGCACTGAAGCTTTCTTT.